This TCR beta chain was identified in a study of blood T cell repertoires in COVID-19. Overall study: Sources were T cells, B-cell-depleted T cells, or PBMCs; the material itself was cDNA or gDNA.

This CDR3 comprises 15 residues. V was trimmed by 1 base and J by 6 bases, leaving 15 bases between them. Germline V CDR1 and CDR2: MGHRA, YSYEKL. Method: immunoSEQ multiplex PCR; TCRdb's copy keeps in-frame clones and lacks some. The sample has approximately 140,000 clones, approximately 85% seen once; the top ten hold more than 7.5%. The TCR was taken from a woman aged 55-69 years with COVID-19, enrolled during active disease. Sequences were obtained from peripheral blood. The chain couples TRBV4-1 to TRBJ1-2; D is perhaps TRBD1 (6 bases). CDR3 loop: CASSQVSGGQDGYTF. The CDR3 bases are TGCGCCAGCAGCCAAGTATCCGGGGGGCAGGATGGCTACACCTTC.